This entry lists 25 T cell receptor beta chains sequenced from one sample in a study of cytomegalovirus exposure and HLA in healthy donors. Primers: 60 Vbeta forward and 13 Jbeta reverse. Data came from immunoSEQ multiplex PCR; TCRdb stores just in-frame clones and leaves some out. The repertoire consists of about 160,000 clones, with approximately 77% occurring once and the leading ten covering approximately 2.4%. Sequenced: PBMCs. These receptors originate from a female donor in good health and CMV-seronegative.

The chain has TRBV29-1 and TRBJ1-5; TRBD1 might be the D (6 bases). V lost 6 bases, J lost 2 bases, and 11 bases lay in between. CDR1 SQVTM and CDR2 ANQGSEA come from the germline V gene. CDR3 size: 13 residues. CDR3 protein: CSVRGDGNQPQHF. DNA of the CDR3: TGCAGCGTCAGGGGTGACGGCAATCAGCCCCAGCATTTT.

On this clone: The same CDR3 is also encoded by other DNA sequences in this sample. J is TRBJ1-1 and V is TRBV18; TRBD1 is a possible D gene (5 bases). The CDR3 spans 12 residues. Germline V gene data show CDR1 as KGHSH and CDR2 as LQKENI. Trimming stripped 4 bases from V and 7 bases from J, with 10 bases between. The CDR3 nucleotides read TGTGCCAGCTCACGAACCCAGGGTGAAGCTTTCTTT. Translation: CASSRTQGEAFF.

This clone was recorded a few times. The chain carries TRBV7-9 and TRBJ2-7; possible D gene TRBD2, 6 bases. The germline gives CDR1 SEHNR, CDR2 FQNEAQ (reference sequence). Trimming took 5 bases from V and 3 from J, leaving 14 bases between them. The CDR3 loop spans 14 amino acids. CDR3 loop: CASSRGGLRYEQYF. The DNA for the CDR3 is TGTGCCAGCAGCCGGGGAGGTCTACGCTACGAGCAGTACTTC.

The chain couples TRBV7-8 to TRBJ2-7; D is unresolved. Per the germline V gene, CDR1 is SGHVS and CDR2 is FQNEAQ. Deletions cut 1 base from V and 4 bases from J, with 11 bases between. The CDR3 covers 14 residues. The CDR3 region is CASSLGTVDYEQYF. For the CDR3, the DNA is TGTGCCAGCAGCTTAGGCACAGTGGATTACGAGCAGTACTTC.

The sample holds a few counts of this clone. CDR3 in amino acids: CASQLAGEYNEQFF. CDR3 nucleotides: TGTGCCAGCCAACTAGCGGGAGAATACAATGAGCAGTTCTTC. The rearrangement joins TRBV19 to TRBJ2-1; 11 bases are a match to TRBD2. Germline V CDR1 and CDR2: LNHDA, SQIVND (reference sequence). The CDR3 totals 14 residues. V lost 9 bases, J lost 4 bases, and 5 bases stayed unmatched.

In nucleotides, the CDR3 is TGCGCCAGCTGCCTCTTACCTGCAGGTGAGCAGTTCTTC. Protein product: CASCLLPAGEQFF. The V call is TRBV10-2, the J call TRBJ2-1; no definite D call. The CDR3 is 13 residues long. Per the germline V gene, CDR1 is WSHSY and CDR2 is SAAADI. Trimming removed 8 bases from V and 9 bases from J, with 17 bases in between.

The chain couples TRBV7-2 to TRBJ2-7; 11 bases line up with TRBD2. Germline V gives CDR1 SGHTA, CDR2 FQGNSA. The CDR3 has 15 amino acids. Unmatched junction bases numbered 5, after V lost 0 bases and J lost 7 bases. The CDR3 DNA is TGTGCCAGCAGCTTAGCGCTAGCGGGAGGATGGGAGCAGTACTTC. This gives the protein CASSLALAGGWEQYF.

CDR3 loop: CASSFEQHTEAFF. In nucleotides, the CDR3 is TGTGCCAGCAGCTTTGAACAGCACACTGAAGCTTTCTTT. The chain links TRBV7-8 to TRBJ1-1, with D hard to call. Germline V gives CDR1 SGHVS, CDR2 FQNEAQ. This CDR3 has 13 residues. Trimming stripped 3 bases from V and 3 bases from J, with 8 bases between.

V usage is TRBV6-1 and J usage is TRBJ2-5; maybe TRBD1 (6 bases). Trimming left V 4 bases short and J 1 base short, with 7 bases between. The CDR3 is 13 amino acids. CDR1 and CDR2 (germline): MNHNS, SASEGT. CDR3 protein: CASSGDTQETQYF. The CDR3 nucleotides read TGTGCCAGCAGTGGGGACACCCAAGAGACCCAGTACTTC.

The V and J genes are TRBV27 and TRBJ2-5; D might be TRBD1 (5 bases). Germline values: CDR1 MNHEY, CDR2 SMNVEV (reference sequence). V was pared by 6 bases and J by 5 bases, with 13 bases between. This CDR3 is 13 amino acids long. The CDR3 loop is CASRDTNTETQYF. The CDR3 DNA sequence: TGTGCCAGCAGGGACACGAATACGGAGACCCAGTACTTC.

This clone was counted between two and nine times. This chain uses TRBV13 with TRBJ1-2, with 10 bases that match TRBD1. J gave up 4 bases and V 5 bases, and 7 bases lay outside the gene matches. Per the germline V gene, CDR1 is PRHDT and CDR2 is FYEKMQ (reference sequence). The CDR3 consists of 15 residues. For the CDR3, the DNA is TGTGCCAGCAGCACGACAGGGGGCGCGGCCTATGGCTACACCTTC. It is translated as CASSTTGGAAYGYTF.

The chain is built from TRBV6-5 and TRBJ1-1; D is ambiguous. The CDR3 loop spans 13 amino acids. In germline, CDR1 is MNHEY, CDR2 SVGAGI. V shed 3 bases and J shed 4 bases, with 9 bases lying between them. CDR3 in DNA: TGTGCCAGCAGTTATTCGAGGGCCACTGAAGCTTTCTTT. Protein sequence: CASSYSRATEAFF.

J is TRBJ2-4 and V is TRBV28; 7 bases match TRBD1. CDR3 length: 16 amino acids. V shed 5 bases and J 1 base; nucleotides not matched to a gene: 8. Germline V CDR1 and CDR2: MDHEN, SYDVKM. The CDR3 DNA sequence: TGTGCCAGCAGTACCACCCCGACAGGGGCCAAAAACATTCAGTACTTC. Its protein product is CASSTTPTGAKNIQYF.

The chain has TRBV19 and TRBJ2-7; 9 nucleotides line up with TRBD1. The CDR3 sequence is 14 residues long. Germline V gene data show CDR1 as LNHDA and CDR2 as SQIVND (reference sequence). V lost 6 bases, J lost 5 bases, and 8 bases stayed unmatched. CDR3 DNA: TGTGCCAGTAGCCCGGGACAGGGTGGCAACGAGCAGTACTTC. Encoded protein: CASSPGQGGNEQYF.

This clone has just a few counts. The genes are TRBV4-3 and TRBJ2-7; tentative D call: TRBD2 (6 bases). Trimming removed 2 bases at V and 6 bases at J, with 17 bases between. Germline assignment: CDR1 LGHNA and CDR2 YSLEER. The CDR3 runs to 15 residues. CDR3 bases: TGCGCCAGCAGCCAATCCTATGGGGGAGGACGCGAGCAGTACTTC. It is translated as CASSQSYGGGREQYF.

DNA of the CDR3: TGTGCCTGGAGTGCCCTGTCGGGAAATCAGCCCCAGCATTTT. Amino acid sequence: CAWSALSGNQPQHF. The gene calls are TRBV30 and TRBJ1-5, with D unresolved. The CDR3 loop spans 14 amino acids. The germline CDR1 and CDR2 sequences are GTSNPN and SVGIG (reference sequence). The V and J ends lost 1 base and 4 bases respectively, with 11 bases between them.

The rearrangement links TRBV29-1 to TRBJ1-1; the D is unclear. Germline V gene lookup returns CDR1 SQVTM and CDR2 ANQGSEA. The length of the CDR3 is 13 residues. Trimming pared 4 bases from V and 0 bases from J, leaving 9 bases between. CDR3 region: CSVVKEMNTEAFF. The CDR3 region has the DNA TGCAGCGTTGTAAAGGAGATGAACACTGAAGCTTTCTTT.

There are a few counts of this clone. The rearrangement joins TRBV5-5 to TRBJ2-3; 11 bases are shared with TRBD1. The CDR3 runs to 14 residues. Trimming removed 4 bases from V and 8 bases from J; junction bases left unmatched: 6. In germline, CDR1 is SGHKS, CDR2 YYEKEE (reference sequence). CDR3 amino acids: CASSLDRGRGTQYF. The CDR3 nucleotides read TGTGCCAGCAGCCTGGACAGGGGGCGGGGTACGCAGTATTTT.

This clone came up a few times. The chain recombines TRBV7-9 with TRBJ2-4; possible D gene TRBD1, 5 bases. Per germline, CDR1 SEHNR and CDR2 FQNEAQ (reference sequence). The V gene lost 0 bases and the J gene lost 4 bases, with 16 bases spanning the gap. The CDR3 loop spans 17 amino acids. CDR3 residues: CASSLAREGFIKNIQYF. CDR3 bases: TGTGCCAGCAGCTTAGCCAGGGAAGGGTTTATTAAAAACATTCAGTACTTC.

The J gene is TRBJ2-6, the V gene TRBV18; 11 positions match TRBD2. The CDR3 length is 20 residues. V lost 3 bases, J lost 0 bases, and 10 bases stayed unmatched. Germline V gives CDR1 KGHSH, CDR2 LQKENI. The CDR3 region is CASSPLPTSGENSGANVLTF. In nucleotides, the CDR3 is TGTGCCAGCTCACCCCTCCCGACTAGCGGGGAAAACTCTGGGGCCAACGTCCTGACTTTC.

The rearrangement joins TRBV6-4 to TRBJ2-3; the match to TRBD1 covers 10 bases. Germline assignment: CDR1 MRHNA and CDR2 SNTAGT. The CDR3 consists of 16 residues. The V segment lost 5 bases and the J segment 1 base; nucleotides outside the gene matches: 6. CDR3 DNA: TGTGCCAGCAGTTCCGGGACAGGGGATGGCACAGATACGCAGTATTTT. This sequence encodes CASSSGTGDGTDTQYF.

This clone appeared a few times. The rearrangement links TRBV19 to TRBJ2-7; 10 positions agree with TRBD1. Germline V lookup: CDR1 LNHDA, CDR2 SQIVND (reference sequence). The CDR3 is 19 amino acids. The ends lost 5 bases at V and 0 bases at J; junction bases unmatched: 16. The DNA of the CDR3 is TGTGCCAGTAGTCCCCGGGACAGGGGCACCGAGGACCTCTCCTACGAGCAGTACTTC. This sequence encodes CASSPRDRGTEDLSYEQYF.

The V gene is TRBV28, the J gene TRBJ2-2; a weak D match, TRBD2 (5 bases). CDR1 is MDHEN and CDR2 is SYDVKM in the germline V gene. V gave up 1 base and J gave up 5 bases, with 11 bases separating them. This CDR3 spans 15 amino acids. DNA of the CDR3: TGTGCCAGCAGTTTATCAGGAGGTGGGACCGGGGAGCTGTTTTTT. Encoded protein: CASSLSGGGTGELFF.

This chain uses TRBV28 with TRBJ2-2, with 12 bases identical to TRBD1. Germline trimming cut 5 bases from V and 7 bases from J; bases unmatched to any gene: 11. This CDR3 comprises 17 residues. Germline lookup yields CDR1 MDHEN and CDR2 SYDVKM. CDR3 nucleotides: TGTGCCAGCAGTGGCGATGGGACAGGGGGCCGGGTCGGGGAGCTGTTTTTT. This sequence encodes CASSGDGTGGRVGELFF.

The rearrangement links TRBV5-4 to TRBJ2-5; 7 bases are shared with TRBD2. This CDR3 spans 13 amino acids. Germline CDR1 is SGHNT and CDR2 is YYREEE (reference sequence). J lost 5 bases, V lost 4 bases, and 5 bases had no gene match. The chain's CDR3 is CASSTPGGETQYF. For the CDR3, the DNA is TGTGCCAGCAGCACTCCCGGGGGGGAGACCCAGTACTTC.